This T cell receptor (beta chain) was observed in a study of vaccination and CD4 T cells after COVID-19. Study background: The study drew post-COVID samples a median roughly 99 days after diagnosis (range 35 to 161). Findings and caveats of the study: From a median of about 20 to 38, SARS-CoV-2-reactive clonotypes increased, though not significantly.

CDR3 size: 14 residues. The ends were cut back, 3 bases at V and 9 bases at J, with 15 bases in the middle. Per germline, CDR1 LNHDA and CDR2 SQIVND (reference sequence). Of note for this clonotype: The antigen is unknown.

The treatment here: approximately nine-day PBMC culture with coronavirus spike peptide pools or control peptides (ViraFEST assay). Expanded clonotypes were found by TCR sequencing after peptide-pool stimulation (ViraFEST). At days 3 and 7, half the medium was exchanged for fresh IL-2 medium. Cultured CD4+ T cell DNA was sequenced using the Oncomine TCR Beta short-read assay. From the PCR reads, TCRdb called clonotypes with MiXCR, one entry per CDR3 protein. Here the sample spans some 9,200 distinct CDR3 sequences, 30% to 45% being singletons. The chain combines TRBV19 with TRBJ2-1; TRBD2 is a possible D gene (7 bases). The clonotype comes from a human donor who had recovered from COVID-19. Sequenced input: CD4+ T cells from blood, cultured in vitro. CDR3 amino acids: CASSIGGGAVEQFF. The CDR3 region has the DNA TGTGCCAGTAGTATTGGAGGGGGGGCAGTTGAGCAGTTCTTC.